This T cell receptor (beta chain) was recorded in a study of blood T cell repertoires in COVID-19. The repertoire was sequenced with immunoSEQ multiplex PCR; TCRdb's copy has only in-frame clones and lacks some. Among about 160,000 clones, roughly 90% were seen once, and the ten largest hold around 6.7%. Trimming left V 5 bases short and J 7 bases short, with 12 bases between. This CDR3 is built from 13 residues. Germline assignment: CDR1 SGHTA and CDR2 FQGNSA. The count of this clone is one. The study assigned cohorts using participant-reported clinical history. The V call is TRBV7-2, the J call TRBJ2-1; TRBD1 might be the D (7 bases). The sequencing input was PBMCs or T cells enriched from blood (not recorded which). This TCR derives from a woman aged 50 to 60 who had recovered from COVID-19. The CDR3 loop reads CASSIQGRNEQFF. The CDR3 DNA reads TGTGCCAGCAGCATACAGGGGAGGAATGAGCAGTTCTTC.